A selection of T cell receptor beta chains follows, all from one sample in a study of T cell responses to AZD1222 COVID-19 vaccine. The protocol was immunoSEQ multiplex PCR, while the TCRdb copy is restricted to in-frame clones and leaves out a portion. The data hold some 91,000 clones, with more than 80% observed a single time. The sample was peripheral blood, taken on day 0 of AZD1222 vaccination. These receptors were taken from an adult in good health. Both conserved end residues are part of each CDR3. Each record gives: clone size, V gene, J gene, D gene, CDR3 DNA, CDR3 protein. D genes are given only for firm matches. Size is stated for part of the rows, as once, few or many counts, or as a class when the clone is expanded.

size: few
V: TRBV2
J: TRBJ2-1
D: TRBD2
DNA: TGTGCCAGCAGTGAATTGCTAGCGGGATTAGGTGAGCAGTTCTTC
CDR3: CASSELLAGLGEQFF

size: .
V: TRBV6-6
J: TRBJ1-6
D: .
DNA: TGTGCCAGCAGTCCTAGTTCTGACGGGTCACCCCTCCACTTT
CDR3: CASSPSSDGSPLHF

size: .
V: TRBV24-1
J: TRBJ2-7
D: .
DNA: TGTGCCACCAGTGATTTACTTGACAGGTCTCTCCAATACGAGCAGTACTTC
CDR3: CATSDLLDRSLQYEQYF

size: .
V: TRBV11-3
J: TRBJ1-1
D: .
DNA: TGTGCCAGCAGCTCCACGACGGGGAACACTGAAGCTTTCTTT
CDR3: CASSSTTGNTEAFF

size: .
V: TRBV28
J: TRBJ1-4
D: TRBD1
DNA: TGTGCCAGCAGCCTTGAGACAGGGGGTGATGAAAAACTGTTTTTT
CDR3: CASSLETGGDEKLFF

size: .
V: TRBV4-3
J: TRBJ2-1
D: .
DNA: TGCGCCAGCAGCCAAGACCACGGGAGCTCCTACAATGAGCAGTTCTTC
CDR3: CASSQDHGSSYNEQFF

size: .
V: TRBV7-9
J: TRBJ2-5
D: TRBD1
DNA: TGTGCCAGCAGCGCCGGGACAGCGCTACCCCAAGAGACCCAGTACTTC
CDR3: CASSAGTALPQETQYF

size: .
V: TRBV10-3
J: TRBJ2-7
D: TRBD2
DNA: TGTGCCATCAACGAGCGGGAGACCGCCTACGAGCAGTACTTC
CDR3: CAINERETAYEQYF

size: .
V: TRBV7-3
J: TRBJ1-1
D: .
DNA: TGTGCCAGCAGCTTAAGGGCGGTAAACACTGAAGCTTTCTTT
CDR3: CASSLRAVNTEAFF

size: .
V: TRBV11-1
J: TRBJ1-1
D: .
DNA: TGCGCCGGGGGTTCGGGGCCGAACACTGAAGCTTTCTTT
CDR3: CAGGSGPNTEAFF

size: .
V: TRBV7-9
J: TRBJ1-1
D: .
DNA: TGTGCCAGCAGCTTAGGCCTGAATGAAGCTTTCTTT
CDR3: CASSLGLNEAFF

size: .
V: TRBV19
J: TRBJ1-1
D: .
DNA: TGTGCCAGTAGTATCGCGGCGGAAGCTTTCTTT
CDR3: CASSIAAEAFF

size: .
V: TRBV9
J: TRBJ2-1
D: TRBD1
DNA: TGTGCCAGCAGCGTCCTGGGACAGGGTGTCGGGGAGCAGTTCTTC
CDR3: CASSVLGQGVGEQFF

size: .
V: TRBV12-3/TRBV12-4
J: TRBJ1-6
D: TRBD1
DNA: TGTGCCAGCAGTTACAGGGGTTCACCCCTCCACTTT
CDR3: CASSYRGSPLHF

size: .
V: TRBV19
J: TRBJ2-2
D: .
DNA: TGTGCCAGTAGTATAGACAGGGCAGGTACCGGGGAGCTGTTTTTT
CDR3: CASSIDRAGTGELFF

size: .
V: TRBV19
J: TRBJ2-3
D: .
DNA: TGTGCCAGTAGTTCCAATGCCCCAGATACGCAGTATTTT
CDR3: CASSSNAPDTQYF

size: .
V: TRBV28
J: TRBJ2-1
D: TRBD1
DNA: TGTGCCAGCAGTCCCCTTCCGGGACAGGGTACCGGTAATGAGCAGTTCTTC
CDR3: CASSPLPGQGTGNEQFF

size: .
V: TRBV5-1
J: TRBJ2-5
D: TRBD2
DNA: TGCGCCAGCAGCTTAGCGGGGGGGCAAGAGACCCAGTACTTC
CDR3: CASSLAGGQETQYF

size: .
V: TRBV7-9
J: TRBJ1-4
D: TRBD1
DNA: TGTGCCAGCAGCAAGGACAGGGGGCCAGAAAAACTGTTTTTT
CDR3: CASSKDRGPEKLFF

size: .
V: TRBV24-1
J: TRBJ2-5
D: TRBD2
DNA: TGTGCCACCAGTGATTTGACGAGACTAGCGGGACCAGGAGAGACCCAGTACTTC
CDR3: CATSDLTRLAGPGETQYF

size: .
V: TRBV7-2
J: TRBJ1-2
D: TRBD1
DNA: TGTGCCAGCAGCCTCGAACCGGGACAGGGGGCGCTTGGCTACACCTTC
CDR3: CASSLEPGQGALGYTF

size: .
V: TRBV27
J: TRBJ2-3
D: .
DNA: TGTGCCAGCAGTTTTGTAACCACAGATACGCAGTATTTT
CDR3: CASSFVTTDTQYF

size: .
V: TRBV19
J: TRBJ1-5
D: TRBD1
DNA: TGTGCCAGTAGTCCCCAGACAGGGCTGCCAAGCAATCAGCCCCAGCATTTT
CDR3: CASSPQTGLPSNQPQHF

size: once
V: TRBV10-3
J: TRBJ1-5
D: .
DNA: TGTGCCGCGGGGTCATCAGGAAACAATCAGCCCCAGCATTTT
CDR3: CAAGSSGNNQPQHF

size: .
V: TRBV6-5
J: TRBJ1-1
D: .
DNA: TGTGCCAGCAGTGACTCCACCGAGATGAACACTGAAGCTTTCTTT
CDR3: CASSDSTEMNTEAFF

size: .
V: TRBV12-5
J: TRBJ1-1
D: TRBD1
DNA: TGTGCTAGTGGTTTGTTAACGGGGACAGGGGTAGTTGTGGTTACTGAAGCTTTCTTT
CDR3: CASGLLTGTGVVVVTEAFF

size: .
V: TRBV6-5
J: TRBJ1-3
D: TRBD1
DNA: TGTGCCAGCAGTTACGGGGACAGGCGAAACACCATATATTTT
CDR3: CASSYGDRRNTIYF